Detailed here is one TCR beta chain. V dropped 5 bases and J dropped 4 bases, with 15 bases sitting between them. Germline CDR1 reads SGHTA; CDR2 reads FQGNSA. The CDR3 runs to 15 residues. How the authors handled the data: Nucleated cell counts were estimated from reference gene primer amplification. Some clones are missing from TCRdb's copy, which holds only in-frame ones; the method was immunoSEQ multiplex PCR. V and J calls and clone size are copied from that table; D and trimming were computed from the DNA. The sample shows about 270,000 clones, about 85% of them seen only once. The data are from a study of blood T cell repertoires in COVID-19. Study summary: Collection of acute and convalescent COVID-19 samples took place in the United States, Italy and Spain.

The gene calls are TRBV7-2 and TRBJ2-1; tentative D call: TRBD1 (7 bases). This sequence originates from a woman between 50 and 59 years old who had recovered from COVID-19. The sample taken for sequencing was PBMCs or T cells enriched from blood (not recorded which). The CDR3 sequence: CASSLAGTDYNEQFF. Here the CDR3 DNA reads TGTGCCAGCAGCCTTGCGGGGACAGATTACAATGAGCAGTTCTTC.